This TCR beta chain was profiled in a study of neurological immune-mediated disorders. Whole-study findings and limits: Patients with HTLV-1-associated myelopathy had the highest level of TCR clonal expansion, whereas patients with multiple sclerosis had the lowest level, falling beneath the level found in healthy controls. No CDR3 amino acid sequences were shared by expanded clones across subjects, suggesting private repertoires in all groups.

For the unsorted libraries, 2 million PBMCs stored at -80 C served as input. Template-switch 5'RACE cDNA synthesis added a 10-nucleotide unique molecular identifier. TCRdb called the 5' RACE reads again in MiXCR, with one record for every CDR3 protein. Of tens of thousands of distinct CDR3 sequences detected, roughly 2.5% appear once; the ten largest clones hold roughly 2.3%. This clonotype has ten or more counts. Its antigen is as yet unknown. There are 14 residues in the CDR3. From germline, CDR1 is SEHNR and CDR2 FQNEAQ (reference sequence). V lost 3 bases, J lost 1 base, and 1 base stayed unmatched.

This receptor was identified in a man aged 50 to 59 with multiple sclerosis. V usage is TRBV7-9 and J usage is TRBJ2-7, with TRBD1 identical over 9 bases. The sequenced sample was PBMCs. Written as DNA, the CDR3 is TGTGCCAGCAGCTTGGGGACAGGGTCCTACGAGCAGTACTTC. Protein: CASSLGTGSYEQYF. Complete variable domain (other parts from reference TRBV7-9 and TRBJ2-7): DTGVSQNPRHKITKRGQNVTFRCDPISEHNRLYWYRQTLGQGPEFLTYFQNEAQLEKSRLLSDRFSAERPKGSFSTLEIQRTEQGDSAMYLCASSLGTGSYEQYFGPGTRLTVT.